This note documents a single TCR beta chain sequence. The target of this receptor is not known. The sample holds no much larger clone one base away, and base qualities are not on file. For every bulk PBMC sample, a fixed 350 ng of DNA was loaded. Following the manufacturer instructions, the immunoSEQ TCRb Assay kit was used to amplify TCR beta CDR3 sequences from genomic DNA. The KAPA Library Quantification Kit for Illumina platforms was used to quantify the pooled libraries by qPCR. Pooled libraries were sequenced on an Illumina NextSeq 500, clustered at about 0.6-1.2 pM. The study's own analysis went as follows. TCR data were analyzed with immunoSEQ ANALYZER and the R LymphoSeq package. A rearrangement efficiency score was calculated as productive divided by the sum of productive and non-productive CDR3 sequences. Clonality was measured with the Gini coefficient and diversity with the Renyi index at alpha=1, compared pairwise between timepoints within each patient. Clonal relatedness used an edit distance of 3, and repertoire similarity used the Bhattacharyya coefficient, both computed in LymphoSeq. Linear discriminant analysis on week-3 changes in clonality and diversity was built with the R MASS and caret packages to classify response. Held by TCRdb, this immuneACCESS table contains in-frame sequences only and omits some clones. Under half of the omission traces to an unresolved V gene where checked; the cause of the rest is unknown. V and J calls and clone size come straight from that table; D and trimming were deduced from the DNA. Counted in this sample were roughly 17,000 clones; about 80% of them appeared once. About 7.6% of the sample lies in the top ten.

The data are from a study of blood T cell dynamics during melanoma immunotherapy (dated by TCRdb to about 2020). In terms of the full investigation: Patients with metastatic melanoma were treated with first-line pembrolizumab or nivolumab plus ipilimumab as standard of care in the United Kingdom. To find early correlates of response, peripheral T cell receptor repertoires were profiled in metastatic melanoma patients before and after one cycle of checkpoint inhibitor therapy. A training cohort was formed from consecutive patients, and a further independent group of patients from the same centre was pooled into an external validation set. General findings and caveats noted by the study authors: The relatively small sample size was recognized as a factor that could limit how well the results generalize. Whether the T cell clones behind the repertoire changes were melanoma-specific or instead reflected general immune activation was something the study could not determine. A bifurcated reorganization of the PBMC repertoire at W3, with increased clonality or increased diversity, was observed in patients who later achieved disease control, unlike in progressors.

The time point label on this specimen signifies: pre-treatment baseline. Blood samples were taken at two points: before treatment (T0) and at week 3 (W3), which came after the first cycle of checkpoint blockade. Except for a couple of patients with rapid clinical progression, response was assessed 12 weeks after the first infusion by RECIST 1.1; disease control meant complete response, partial response or stable disease. Patients with prior systemic cancer treatment, concomitant immunosuppressant therapy or synchronous other active malignancies were excluded. TCR beta was sequenced in both bulk PBMC and plasma cell-free DNA in order to track circulating cells as well as T cell turnover. Lymphoprep and SepMate tubes were used to isolate PBMC from blood, and red cell lysis was then performed. QIAamp DNA Blood Mini kits were used to extract DNA from both PBMC and sorted T cell subsets. This TCR was recovered from a human donor with melanoma. The sequencing here drew on blood, taken from a patient treated with checkpoint blockade.

CDR3 sequence: CASSLNPLSYNEQFF. The DNA reads as follows: TGTGCCAGCAGCTTAAATCCCCTCTCCTACAATGAGCAGTTCTTC. The rearrangement joined TRBV11-3 to TRBJ2-1, with no D gene named confidently. Trimming at the junction amounts to 2 bases on V and 0 bases on J, and the germline ends lie 8 bases apart. From the cysteine up to the phenylalanine, the CDR3 has a length of 15 residues. Only CDR3 DNA is held: 45 bases, read in frame from base 1. From a lookup of the germline V gene, CDR1 and CDR2 are SGHNT and YENEEA.